This T cell receptor beta chain was sequenced for a study of control samples from healthy donors and cancer patients (TCRdb year 2020). Library creation used the immunoSEQ multiplex PCR assay. What TCRdb holds here is the immuneACCESS table cut down to in-frame rearrangements. Part of the clones is not present; checked against another copy, under half of the missing clones reflect an unresolved V gene, and the others are unexplained. The sample yields tens of thousands of clones; roughly 90% were counted once. The ten largest clones take up approximately 1.4% of the sample. The CDR3 starts with the cysteine, ends with the phenylalanine, and has 15 residues. Only the CDR3 DNA stays, 45 bases, in frame from base 1. V is cut by 4 bases and J by 0 bases, and the space between the germline ends is 11 bases. The CDR1 and CDR2 encoded by the germline V gene are SGHDT and YYEEEE. As to this clone: Its antigen remains undetermined. One base away there is no much larger clone; base qualities are not given.

The TCR comes from a man in his forties with colorectal cancer. The rearrangement joined TRBV5-6 to TRBJ1-5; the D region possibly corresponds to TRBD1 (6 bases align). Material for sequencing was PBMCs. The DNA is as follows: TGTGCCAGCAGCCTGGGACACCTTAGCAATCAGCCCCAGCATTTT. This gives the protein CASSLGHLSNQPQHF.